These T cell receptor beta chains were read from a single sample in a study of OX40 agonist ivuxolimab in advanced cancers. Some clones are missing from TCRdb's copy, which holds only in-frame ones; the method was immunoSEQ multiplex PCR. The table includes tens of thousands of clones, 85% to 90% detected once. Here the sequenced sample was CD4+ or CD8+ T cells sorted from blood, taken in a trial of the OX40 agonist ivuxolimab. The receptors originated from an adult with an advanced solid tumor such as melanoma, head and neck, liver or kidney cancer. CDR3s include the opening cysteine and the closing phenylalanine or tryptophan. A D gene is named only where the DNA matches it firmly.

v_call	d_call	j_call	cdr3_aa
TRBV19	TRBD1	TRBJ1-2	CASTVGQGNYGYTF
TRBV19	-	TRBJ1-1	CASSTQGTEAFF
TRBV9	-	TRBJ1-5	CASSATGTPQGTQHF
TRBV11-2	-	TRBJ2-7	CASSLPYEQYF
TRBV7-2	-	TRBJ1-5	CASSSTWGNQPQHF
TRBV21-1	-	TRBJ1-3	CARGGRTGNTIYF
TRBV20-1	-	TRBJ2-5	CSANVAETQYF
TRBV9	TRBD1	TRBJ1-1	CASSADRDTEAFF
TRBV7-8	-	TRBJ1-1	CASSLGTGLVRNTEAFF
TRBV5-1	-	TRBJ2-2	CASSLSGRTNTGELFF
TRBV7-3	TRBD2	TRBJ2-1	CASSLQAGGPNEQFF
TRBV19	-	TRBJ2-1	CASSTYNEQFF
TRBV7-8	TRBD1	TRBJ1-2	CASSGQGAVYGYTF
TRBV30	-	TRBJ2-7	CAWSLGFVYEQYF
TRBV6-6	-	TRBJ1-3	CASSYPPGNTIYF
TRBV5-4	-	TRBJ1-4	CASSLGGRAGEKLFF
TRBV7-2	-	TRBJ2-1	CASSLRYNEQFF
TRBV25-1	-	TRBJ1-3	CASSESRLGALSGNTIYF
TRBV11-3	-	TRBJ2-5	CASSLASQETQYF
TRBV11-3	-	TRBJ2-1	CASSLARGNEQFF
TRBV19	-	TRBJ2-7	CASSSGASAAYEQYF
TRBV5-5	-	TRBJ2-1	CASSLSGTSYNEQFF
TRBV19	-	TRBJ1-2	CASSGGFYGYTF
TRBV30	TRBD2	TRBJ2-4	CAWSLNSGRDIQYF
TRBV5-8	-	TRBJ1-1	CASALEVKAFF
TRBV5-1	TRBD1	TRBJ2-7	CASSFTGDHEQYF
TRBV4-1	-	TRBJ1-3	CASSQDEFAGTGRRGTIYF
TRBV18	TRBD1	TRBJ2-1	CASSKTGTGSYNEQFF
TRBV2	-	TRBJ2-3	CASSEAYQGADTQYF
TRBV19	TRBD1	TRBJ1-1	CASSRDRVEAFF
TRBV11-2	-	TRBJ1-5	CASSLSGQLNQPQHF
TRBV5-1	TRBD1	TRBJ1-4	CASSLGGRTGPNEKLFF
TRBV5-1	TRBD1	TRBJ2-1	CASSSWTGTPYNEQFF
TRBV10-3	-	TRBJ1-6	CAISEIQANNSPLHF
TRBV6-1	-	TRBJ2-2	CASSDRGTGELFF
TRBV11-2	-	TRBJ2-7	CASSPRRETAYEQYF
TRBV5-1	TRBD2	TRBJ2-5	CASSLASGGPWGKTQYF